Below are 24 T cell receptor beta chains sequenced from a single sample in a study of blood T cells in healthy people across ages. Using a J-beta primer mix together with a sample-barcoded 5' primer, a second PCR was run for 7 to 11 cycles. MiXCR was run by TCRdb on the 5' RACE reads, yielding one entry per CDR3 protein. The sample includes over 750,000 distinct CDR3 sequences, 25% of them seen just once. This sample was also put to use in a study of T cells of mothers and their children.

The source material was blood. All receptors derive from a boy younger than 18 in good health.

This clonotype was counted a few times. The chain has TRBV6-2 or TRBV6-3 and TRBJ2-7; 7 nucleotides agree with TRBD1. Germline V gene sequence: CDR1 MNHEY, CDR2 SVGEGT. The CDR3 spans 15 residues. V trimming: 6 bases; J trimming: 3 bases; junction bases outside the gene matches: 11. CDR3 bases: TGTGCCAGCAGGACCACCGGGACAGCCAACTACGAGCAGTACTTC. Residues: CASRTTGTANYEQYF.

As DNA, the CDR3 is TGTGCCAGCAGCTACCATAGCACAGATACGCAGTATTTT. Translated, it gives CASSYHSTDTQYF. The chain recombines TRBV7-3 with TRBJ2-3, with no clear D. V lost 4 bases and J 0 bases, leaving 5 bases between the germline ends. CDR3 length: 13 amino acids. CDR1 and CDR2 (germline): SGHTA, FQGTGA.

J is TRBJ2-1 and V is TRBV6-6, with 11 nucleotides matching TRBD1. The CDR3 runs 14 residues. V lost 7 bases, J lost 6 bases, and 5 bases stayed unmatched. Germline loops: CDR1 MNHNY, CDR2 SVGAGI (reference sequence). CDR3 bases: TGTGCCAGCACGGGGGACAGGGGGATCAATGAGCAGTTCTTC. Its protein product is CASTGDRGINEQFF.

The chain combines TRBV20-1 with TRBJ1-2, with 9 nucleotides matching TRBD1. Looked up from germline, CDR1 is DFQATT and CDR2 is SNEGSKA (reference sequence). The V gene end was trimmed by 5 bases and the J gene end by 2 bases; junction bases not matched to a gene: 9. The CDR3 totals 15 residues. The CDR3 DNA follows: TGCAGTGCTGGGACAGGGAAAGGTTGGAACTATGGCTACACCTTC. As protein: CSAGTGKGWNYGYTF.

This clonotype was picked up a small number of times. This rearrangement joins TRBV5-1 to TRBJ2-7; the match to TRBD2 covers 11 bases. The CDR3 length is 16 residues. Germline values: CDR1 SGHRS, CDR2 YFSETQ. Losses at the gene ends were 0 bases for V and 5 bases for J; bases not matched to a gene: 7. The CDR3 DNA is TGCGCCAGCAGCTTGGCCTTGACTAGCGGGGTCCACGAGCAGTACTTC. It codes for CASSLALTSGVHEQYF. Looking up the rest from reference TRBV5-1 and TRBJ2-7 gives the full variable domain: KAGVTQTPRYLIKTRGQQVTLSCSPISGHRSVSWYQQTPGQGLQFLFEYFSETQRNKGNFPGRFSGRQFSNSRSEMNVSTLELGDSALYLCASSLALTSGVHEQYFGPGTRLTVT.

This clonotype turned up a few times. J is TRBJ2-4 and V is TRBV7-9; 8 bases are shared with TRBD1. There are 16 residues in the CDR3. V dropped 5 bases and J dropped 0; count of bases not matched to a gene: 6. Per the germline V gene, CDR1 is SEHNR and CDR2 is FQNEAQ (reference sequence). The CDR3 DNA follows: TGTGCCAGCAGCGGACAGGGACTTCTAGCCAAAAACATTCAGTACTTC. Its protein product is CASSGQGLLAKNIQYF. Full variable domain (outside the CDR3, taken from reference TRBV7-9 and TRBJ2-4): DTGVSQNPRHKITKRGQNVTFRCDPISEHNRLYWYRQTLGQGPEFLTYFQNEAQLEKSRLLSDRFSAERPKGSFSTLEIQRTEQGDSAMYLCASSGQGLLAKNIQYFGAGTRLSVL.

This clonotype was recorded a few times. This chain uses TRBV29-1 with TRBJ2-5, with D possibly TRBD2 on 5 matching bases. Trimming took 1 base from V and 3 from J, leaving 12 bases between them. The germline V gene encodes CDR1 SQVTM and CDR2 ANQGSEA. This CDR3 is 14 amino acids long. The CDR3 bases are TGCAGCGTTGAAGGGGGTGGAGGAGAAGAGACCCAGTACTTC. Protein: CSVEGGGGEETQYF.

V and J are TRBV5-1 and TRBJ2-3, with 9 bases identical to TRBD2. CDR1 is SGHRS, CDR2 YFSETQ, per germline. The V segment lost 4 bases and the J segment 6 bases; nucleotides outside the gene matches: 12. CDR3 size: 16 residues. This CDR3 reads CASSPKKAGGGDTQYF. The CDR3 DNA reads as TGCGCCAGCAGCCCGAAAAAAGCGGGAGGCGGGGATACGCAGTATTTT. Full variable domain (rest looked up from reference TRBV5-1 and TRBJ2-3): KAGVTQTPRYLIKTRGQQVTLSCSPISGHRSVSWYQQTPGQGLQFLFEYFSETQRNKGNFPGRFSGRQFSNSRSEMNVSTLELGDSALYLCASSPKKAGGGDTQYFGPGTRLTVL.

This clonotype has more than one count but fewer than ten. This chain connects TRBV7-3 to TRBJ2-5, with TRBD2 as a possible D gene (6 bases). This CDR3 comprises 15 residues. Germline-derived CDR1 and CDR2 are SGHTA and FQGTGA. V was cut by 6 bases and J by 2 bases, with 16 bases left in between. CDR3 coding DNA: TGTGCCAGCAGAGACCCTGAGGACTATCAAGAGACCCAGTACTTC. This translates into CASRDPEDYQETQYF. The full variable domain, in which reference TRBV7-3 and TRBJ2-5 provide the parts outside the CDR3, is GAGVSQTPSNKVTEKGKYVELRCDPISGHTALYWYRQSLGQGPEFLIYFQGTGAADDSGLPNDRFFAVRPEGSVSTLKIQRTERGDSAVYLCASRDPEDYQETQYFGPGTRLLVL.

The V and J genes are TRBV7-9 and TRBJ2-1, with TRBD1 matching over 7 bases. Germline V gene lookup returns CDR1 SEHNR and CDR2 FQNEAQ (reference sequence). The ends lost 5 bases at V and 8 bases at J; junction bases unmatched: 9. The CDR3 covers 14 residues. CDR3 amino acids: CASSPGTESDEQFF. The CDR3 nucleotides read TGTGCCAGCAGCCCCGGGACAGAGAGCGATGAGCAGTTCTTC.

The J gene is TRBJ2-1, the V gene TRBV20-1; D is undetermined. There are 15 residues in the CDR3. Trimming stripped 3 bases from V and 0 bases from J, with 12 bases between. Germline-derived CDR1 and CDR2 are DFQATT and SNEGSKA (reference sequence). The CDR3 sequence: CSASELSSSYNEQFF. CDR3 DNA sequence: TGCAGTGCTAGTGAGCTCTCGAGCTCCTACAATGAGCAGTTCTTC.

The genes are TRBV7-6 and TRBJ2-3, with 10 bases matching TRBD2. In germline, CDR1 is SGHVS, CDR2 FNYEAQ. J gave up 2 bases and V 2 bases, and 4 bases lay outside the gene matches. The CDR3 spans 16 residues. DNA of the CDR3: TGTGCCAGCAGCTTACCTAGCGGGAGTGCCACAGATACGCAGTATTTT. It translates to CASSLPSGSATDTQYF.

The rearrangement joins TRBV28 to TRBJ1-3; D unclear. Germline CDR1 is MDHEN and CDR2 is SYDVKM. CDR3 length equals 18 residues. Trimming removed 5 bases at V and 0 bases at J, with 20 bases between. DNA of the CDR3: TGTGCCAGCAGTCCGACCGCCGAGAGCCTGAGCTCTGGAAACACCATATATTTT. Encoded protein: CASSPTAESLSSGNTIYF.

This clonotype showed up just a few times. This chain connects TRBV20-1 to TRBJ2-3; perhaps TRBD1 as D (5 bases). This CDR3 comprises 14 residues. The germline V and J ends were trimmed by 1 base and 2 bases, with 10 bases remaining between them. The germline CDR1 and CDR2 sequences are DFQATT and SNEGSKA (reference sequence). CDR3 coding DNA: TGCAGTGCTAGAGTTAGGGGAAACACAGATACGCAGTATTTT. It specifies CSARVRGNTDTQYF.

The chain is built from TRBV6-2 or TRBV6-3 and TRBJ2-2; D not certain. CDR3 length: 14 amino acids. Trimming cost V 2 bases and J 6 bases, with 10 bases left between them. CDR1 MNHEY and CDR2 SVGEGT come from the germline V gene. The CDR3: CASSYPSNSGELFF. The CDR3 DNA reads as TGTGCCAGCAGTTACCCCTCGAATTCCGGGGAGCTGTTTTTT.

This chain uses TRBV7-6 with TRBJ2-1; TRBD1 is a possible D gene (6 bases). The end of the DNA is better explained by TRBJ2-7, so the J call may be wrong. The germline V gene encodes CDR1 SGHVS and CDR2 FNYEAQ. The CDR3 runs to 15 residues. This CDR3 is CASSLEQGFSYEQYF. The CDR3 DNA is TGTGCCAGCAGCTTAGAACAGGGCTTCTCCTACGAGCAGTACTTC.

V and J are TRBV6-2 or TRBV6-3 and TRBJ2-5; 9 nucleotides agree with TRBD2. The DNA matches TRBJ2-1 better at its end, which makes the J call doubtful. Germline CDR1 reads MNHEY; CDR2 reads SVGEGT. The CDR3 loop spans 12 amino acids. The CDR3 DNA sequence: TGTGCCAGCAGTTCTAGCGGGACCGAGCAGTTCTTC. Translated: CASSSSGTEQFF.

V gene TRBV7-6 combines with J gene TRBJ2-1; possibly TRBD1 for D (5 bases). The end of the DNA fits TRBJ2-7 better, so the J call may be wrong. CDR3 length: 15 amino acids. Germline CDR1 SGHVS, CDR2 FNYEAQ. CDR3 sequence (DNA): TGTGCCAGCAGCCCCGGGCAGGGCGGCTCCTACGAGCAGTACTTC. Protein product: CASSPGQGGSYEQYF.

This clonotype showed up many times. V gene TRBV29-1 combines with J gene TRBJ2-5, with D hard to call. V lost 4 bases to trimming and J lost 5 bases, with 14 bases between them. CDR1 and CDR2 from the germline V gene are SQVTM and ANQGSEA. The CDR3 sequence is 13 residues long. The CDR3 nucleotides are TGCAGCGTTGTCGGCCCGGTGGTGGAGACCCAGTACTTC. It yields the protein CSVVGPVVETQYF. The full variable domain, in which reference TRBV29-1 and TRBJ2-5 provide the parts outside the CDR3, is SAVISQKPSRDICQRGTSLTIQCQVDSQVTMMFWYRQQPGQSLTLIATANQGSEATYESGFVIDKFPISRPNLTFSTLTVSNMSPEDSSIYLCSVVGPVVETQYFGPGTRLLVL.

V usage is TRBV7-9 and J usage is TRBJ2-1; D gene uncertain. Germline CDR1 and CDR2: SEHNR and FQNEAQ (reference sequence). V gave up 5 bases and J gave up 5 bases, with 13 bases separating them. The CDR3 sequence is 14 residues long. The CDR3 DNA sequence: TGTGCCAGCAGCCCCCAACAGTCCCACAATGAGCAGTTCTTC. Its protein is CASSPQQSHNEQFF. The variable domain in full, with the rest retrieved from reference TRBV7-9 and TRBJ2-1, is DTGVSQNPRHKITKRGQNVTFRCDPISEHNRLYWYRQTLGQGPEFLTYFQNEAQLEKSRLLSDRFSAERPKGSFSTLEIQRTEQGDSAMYLCASSPQQSHNEQFFGPGTRLTVL.

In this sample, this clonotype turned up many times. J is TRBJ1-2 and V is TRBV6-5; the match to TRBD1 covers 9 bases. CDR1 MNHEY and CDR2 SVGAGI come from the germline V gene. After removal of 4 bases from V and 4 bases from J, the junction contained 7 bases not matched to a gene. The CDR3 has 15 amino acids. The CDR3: CASSFRGQGIYGYTF. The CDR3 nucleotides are TGTGCCAGCAGTTTCCGCGGACAGGGGATCTATGGCTACACCTTC.

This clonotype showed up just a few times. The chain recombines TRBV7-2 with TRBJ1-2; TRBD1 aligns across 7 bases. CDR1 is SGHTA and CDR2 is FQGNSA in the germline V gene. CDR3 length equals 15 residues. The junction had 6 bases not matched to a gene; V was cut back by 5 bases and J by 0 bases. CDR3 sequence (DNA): TGTGCCAGCAGCCCAGGGGGAACCTCTAACTATGGCTACACCTTC. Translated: CASSPGGTSNYGYTF. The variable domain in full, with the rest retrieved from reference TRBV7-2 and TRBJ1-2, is GAGVSQSPSNKVTEKGKDVELRCDPISGHTALYWYRQSLGQGLEFLIYFQGNSAPDKSGLPSDRFSAERTGGSVSTLTIQRTQQEDSAVYLCASSPGGTSNYGYTFGSGTRLTVV.

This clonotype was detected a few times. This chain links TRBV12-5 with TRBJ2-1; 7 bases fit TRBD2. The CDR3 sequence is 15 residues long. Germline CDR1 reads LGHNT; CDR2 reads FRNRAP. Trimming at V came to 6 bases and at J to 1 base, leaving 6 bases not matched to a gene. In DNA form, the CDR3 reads TGTGCTAGTGGCCGTAGCGGGCCGTCCTACAATGAGCAGTTCTTC. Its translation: CASGRSGPSYNEQFF.

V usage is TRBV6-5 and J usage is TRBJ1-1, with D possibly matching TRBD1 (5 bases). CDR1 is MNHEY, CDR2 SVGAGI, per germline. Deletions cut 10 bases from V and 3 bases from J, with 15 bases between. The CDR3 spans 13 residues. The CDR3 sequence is CATLTGGYTEAFF. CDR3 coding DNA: TGTGCCACGCTCACCGGGGGTTACACTGAAGCTTTCTTT.